This section outlines one T cell receptor beta chain sequence together with its context. Its antigen is currently unknown. The data were obtained in a study of graft-versus-host responses after intestinal transplantation. Overall study: Grafts were multivisceral, liver-intestinal, or isolated intestinal. Anti-thymocyte globulin was used for induction in all recipients, who then took tacrolimus and steroids for 3 to 4 years.

Sequencing was performed with immunoSEQ multiplex PCR; in TCRdb, only in-frame clones are kept and a portion is missing. Of 85,000 to 100,000 clones detected, around 90% appear once; the ten largest clones hold about 0.38%. Study-wide results and caveats: After transplant, early declines in HvG clones were associated with peak levels of circulating GvH clones. The authors found GvH clones in recipient marrow, some appearing first in ileum or blood.

Germline V lookup: CDR1 SQVTM, CDR2 ANQGSEA. V lost 5 bases and J lost 3; bases outside the gene matches: 11. CDR3 length: 17 amino acids. Specimen: unstimulated CD4+ T cells sorted from spleen or lymph node cells, collected before transplant. This chain links TRBV29-1 with TRBJ2-2; 11 bases line up with TRBD2. The clonotype was recovered from a human donor who was the organ donor for an intestinal transplant. The CDR3 is CSVRPKFSGRDTGELFF. The CDR3 coding sequence is TGCAGCGTTCGCCCAAAATTTAGCGGGAGGGACACCGGGGAGCTGTTTTTT.